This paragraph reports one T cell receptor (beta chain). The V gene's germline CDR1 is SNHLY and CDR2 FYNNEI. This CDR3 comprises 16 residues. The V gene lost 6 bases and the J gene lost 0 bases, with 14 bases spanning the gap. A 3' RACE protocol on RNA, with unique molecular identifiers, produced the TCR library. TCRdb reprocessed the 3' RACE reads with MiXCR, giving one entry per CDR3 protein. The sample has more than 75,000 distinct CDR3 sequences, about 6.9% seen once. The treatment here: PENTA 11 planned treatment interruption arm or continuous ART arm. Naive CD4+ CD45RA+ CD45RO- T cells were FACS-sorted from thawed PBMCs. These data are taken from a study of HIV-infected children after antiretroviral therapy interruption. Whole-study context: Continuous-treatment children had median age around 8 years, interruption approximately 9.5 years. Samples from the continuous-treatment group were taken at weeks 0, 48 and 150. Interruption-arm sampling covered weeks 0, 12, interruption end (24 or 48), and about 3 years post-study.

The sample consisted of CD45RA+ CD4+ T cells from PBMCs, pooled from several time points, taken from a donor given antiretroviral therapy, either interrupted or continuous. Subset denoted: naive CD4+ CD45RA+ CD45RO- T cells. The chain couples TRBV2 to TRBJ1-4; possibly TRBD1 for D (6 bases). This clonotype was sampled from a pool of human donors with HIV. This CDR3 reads CASSVGTLATNEKLFF. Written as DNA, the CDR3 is TGTGCCAGCAGCGTAGGGACACTTGCAACTAATGAAAAACTGTTTTTT.